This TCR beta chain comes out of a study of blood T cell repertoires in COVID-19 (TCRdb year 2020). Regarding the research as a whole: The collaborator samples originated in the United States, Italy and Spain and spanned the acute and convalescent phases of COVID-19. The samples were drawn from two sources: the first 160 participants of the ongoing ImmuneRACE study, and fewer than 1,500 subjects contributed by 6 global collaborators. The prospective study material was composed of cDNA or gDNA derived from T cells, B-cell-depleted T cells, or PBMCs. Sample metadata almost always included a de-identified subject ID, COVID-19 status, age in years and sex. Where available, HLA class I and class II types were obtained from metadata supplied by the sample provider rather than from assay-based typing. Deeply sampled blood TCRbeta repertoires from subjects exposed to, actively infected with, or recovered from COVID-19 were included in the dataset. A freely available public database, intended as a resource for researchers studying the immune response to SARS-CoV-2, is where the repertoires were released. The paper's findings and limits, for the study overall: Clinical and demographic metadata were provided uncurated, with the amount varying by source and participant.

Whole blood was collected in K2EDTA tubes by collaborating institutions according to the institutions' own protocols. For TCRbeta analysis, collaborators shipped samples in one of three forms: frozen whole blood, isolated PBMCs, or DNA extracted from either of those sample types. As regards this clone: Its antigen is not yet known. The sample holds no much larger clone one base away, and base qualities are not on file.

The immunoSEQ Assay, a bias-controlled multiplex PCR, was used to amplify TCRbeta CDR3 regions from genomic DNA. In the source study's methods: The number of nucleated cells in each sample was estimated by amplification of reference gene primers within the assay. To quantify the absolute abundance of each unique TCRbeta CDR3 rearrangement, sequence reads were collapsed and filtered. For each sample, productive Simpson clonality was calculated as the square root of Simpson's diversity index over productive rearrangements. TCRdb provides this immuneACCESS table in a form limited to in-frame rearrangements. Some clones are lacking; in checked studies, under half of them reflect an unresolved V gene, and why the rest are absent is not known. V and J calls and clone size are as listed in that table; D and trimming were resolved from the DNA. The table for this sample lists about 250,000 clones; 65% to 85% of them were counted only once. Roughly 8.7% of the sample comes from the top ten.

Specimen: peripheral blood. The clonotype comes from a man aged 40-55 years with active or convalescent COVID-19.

The DNA sequence reads TGTGCCAGCAGCTTAGGCGGACAGGGGAATGAAAAACTGTTTTTT. This translates into CASSLGGQGNEKLFF. The chain is encoded by TRBV7-9 joined to TRBJ1-4; 9 central bases correspond to TRBD1. The germline V gene (reference sequence) sets CDR1 to SEHNR and CDR2 to FQNEAQ. The CDR3 starts with the cysteine, ends with the phenylalanine, and has 15 residues. Only the CDR3 DNA stays, 45 bases, in frame from base 1. V and J are trimmed by 1 base and 5 bases, and the gene matches miss 2 bases of the junction.